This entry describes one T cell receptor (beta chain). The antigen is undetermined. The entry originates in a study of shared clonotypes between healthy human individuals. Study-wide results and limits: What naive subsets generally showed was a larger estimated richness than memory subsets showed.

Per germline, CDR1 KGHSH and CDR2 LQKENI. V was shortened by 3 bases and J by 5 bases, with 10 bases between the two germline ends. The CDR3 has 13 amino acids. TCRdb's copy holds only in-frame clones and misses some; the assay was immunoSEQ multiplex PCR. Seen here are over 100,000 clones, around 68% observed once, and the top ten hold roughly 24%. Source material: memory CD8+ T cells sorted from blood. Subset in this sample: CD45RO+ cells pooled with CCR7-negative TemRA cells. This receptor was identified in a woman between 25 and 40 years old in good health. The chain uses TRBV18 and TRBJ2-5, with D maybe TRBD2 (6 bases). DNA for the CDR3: TGTGCCAGCTCACCCTCTCTAGCGGAGACCCAGTACTTC. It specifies CASSPSLAETQYF. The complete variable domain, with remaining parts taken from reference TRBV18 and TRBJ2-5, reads NAGVMQNPRHLVRRRGQEARLRCSPMKGHSHVYWYRQLPEEGLKFMVYLQKENIIDESGMPKERFSAEFPKEGPSILRIQQVVRGDSAAYFCASSPSLAETQYFGPGTRLLVL.